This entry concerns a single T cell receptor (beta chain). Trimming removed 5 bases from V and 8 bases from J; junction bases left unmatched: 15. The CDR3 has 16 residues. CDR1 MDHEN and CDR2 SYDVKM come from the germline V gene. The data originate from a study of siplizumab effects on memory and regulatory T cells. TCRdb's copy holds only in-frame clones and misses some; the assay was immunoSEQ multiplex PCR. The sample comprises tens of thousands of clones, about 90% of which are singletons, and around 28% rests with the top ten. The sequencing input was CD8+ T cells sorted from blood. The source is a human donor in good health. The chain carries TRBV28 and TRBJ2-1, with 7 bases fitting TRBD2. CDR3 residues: CASSAGGWGGIDEQFF. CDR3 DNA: TGTGCCAGCAGTGCCGGGGGTTGGGGAGGGATAGATGAGCAGTTCTTC.